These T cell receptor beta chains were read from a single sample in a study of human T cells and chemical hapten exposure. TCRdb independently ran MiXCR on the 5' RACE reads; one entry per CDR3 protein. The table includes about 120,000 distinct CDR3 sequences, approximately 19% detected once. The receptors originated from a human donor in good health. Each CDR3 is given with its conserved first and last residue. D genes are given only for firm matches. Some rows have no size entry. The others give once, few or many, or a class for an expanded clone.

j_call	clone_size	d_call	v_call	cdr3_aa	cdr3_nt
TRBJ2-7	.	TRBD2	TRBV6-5	CASSYDGAGGGGEQYF	TGTGCCAGCAGTTACGACGGAGCGGGAGGGGGAGGCGAGCAGTACTTC
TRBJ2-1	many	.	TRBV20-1	CSARDPGGWPPNEQFF	TGCAGTGCTAGAGATCCCGGCGGGTGGCCACCCAATGAGCAGTTCTTC
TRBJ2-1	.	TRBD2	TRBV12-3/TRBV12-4	CASSLLSGRALDPANEQFF	TGTGCCAGCAGTTTGCTGAGCGGGAGGGCCCTAGATCCGGCCAATGAGCAGTTCTTC
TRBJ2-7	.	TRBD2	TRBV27	CASSLGRLAGRVF	TGTGCCAGCAGTTTAGGGAGACTAGCGGGACGGGTCTTC
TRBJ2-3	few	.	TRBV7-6	CASSRPTDTQYF	TGTGCCAGCAGCAGACCCACAGATACGCAGTATTTT
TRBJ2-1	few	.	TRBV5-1	CASSLARSNEQFF	TGCGCCAGCAGCTTGGCCAGGAGCAATGAGCAGTTCTTC
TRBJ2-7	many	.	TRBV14	CASSTARPGGRSEQYF	TGTGCCAGCAGCACCGCCCGGCCAGGGGGGCGAAGCGAGCAGTACTTC
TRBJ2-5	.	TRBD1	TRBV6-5	CASTPTGGQETQYF	TGTGCCAGCACTCCCACAGGGGGCCAGGAGACCCAGTACTTC
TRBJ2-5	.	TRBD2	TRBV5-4	CASSLATSGPQETQYF	TGTGCCAGCAGCTTGGCCACTAGCGGTCCACAAGAGACCCAGTACTTC
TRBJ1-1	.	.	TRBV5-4	CASRTGVVNTEAFF	TGTGCCAGCAGGACGGGGGTCGTGAACACTGAAGCTTTCTTT
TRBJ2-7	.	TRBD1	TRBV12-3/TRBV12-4	CASSPRGDRGAFKTYEQYF	TGTGCCAGCAGCCCACGTGGGGACAGGGGAGCCTTTAAGACCTACGAGCAGTACTTC
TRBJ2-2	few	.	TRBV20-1	CSAREGENFGELFF	TGCAGTGCTAGAGAGGGAGAGAATTTCGGGGAGCTGTTTTTT
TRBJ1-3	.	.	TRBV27	CASSFLFPGNTIYF	TGTGCCAGCAGTTTTCTCTTCCCTGGAAACACCATATATTTT
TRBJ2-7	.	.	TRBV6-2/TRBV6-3	CASSYGPGRYEQYF	TGTGCCAGCAGTTACGGGCCCGGACGCTACGAGCAGTACTTC
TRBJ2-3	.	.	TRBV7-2	CASSYLGSPDTQYF	TGTGCCAGCAGTTACCTGGGGTCCCCAGATACGCAGTATTTT
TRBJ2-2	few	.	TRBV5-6	CASSKPIATGNTGELFF	TGTGCCAGCAGCAAACCTATCGCGACAGGGAACACCGGGGAGCTGTTTTTT
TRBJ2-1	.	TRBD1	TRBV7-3	CASSLNNRGENNEQFF	TGTGCCAGCAGCTTAAACAACAGGGGGGAGAACAATGAGCAGTTCTTC
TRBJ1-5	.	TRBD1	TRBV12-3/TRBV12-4	CASSSTGGVQPQHF	TGTGCCAGCAGTTCTACAGGGGGTGTTCAGCCCCAGCATTTT
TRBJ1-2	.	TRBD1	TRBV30	CAWGQGYGYTF	TGTGCCTGGGGACAGGGGTATGGCTACACCTTC
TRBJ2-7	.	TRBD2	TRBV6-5	CASSYLASGRAYEQYF	TGTGCCAGCAGTTACTTAGCTAGCGGGAGGGCCTACGAGCAGTACTTC
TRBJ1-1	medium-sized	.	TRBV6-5	CASTLTMNTEAFF	TGTGCCAGCACTCTGACAATGAACACTGAAGCTTTCTTT
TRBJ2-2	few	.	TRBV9	CASSGPRTTSLFF	TGTGCCAGCAGCGGACCCCGGACAACGTCGCTGTTTTTT
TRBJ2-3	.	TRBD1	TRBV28	CASSLTGQSPFPQYF	TGTGCCAGCAGTCTCACGGGACAGTCCCCTTTCCCGCAGTATTTT
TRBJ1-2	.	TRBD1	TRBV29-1	CSVEPGQGNYGYTF	TGCAGCGTTGAGCCGGGACAGGGTAACTATGGCTACACCTTC
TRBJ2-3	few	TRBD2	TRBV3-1	CASSQVSSAGGPDTQYF	TGTGCCAGCAGCCAAGTATCGAGTGCGGGAGGGCCAGATACGCAGTATTTT
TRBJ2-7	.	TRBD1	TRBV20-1	CSAMETGEVYEQYF	TGCAGTGCTATGGAGACAGGGGAGGTCTACGAGCAGTACTTC
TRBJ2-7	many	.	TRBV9	CASSAGSESYEQYF	TGTGCCAGCAGCGCAGGGAGCGAGTCCTACGAGCAGTACTTC
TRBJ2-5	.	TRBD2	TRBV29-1	CSAGGQETQYF	TGCAGCGCGGGGGGCCAAGAGACCCAGTACTTC
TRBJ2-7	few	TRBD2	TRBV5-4	CASSLQGFAGGRYF	TGTGCCAGCAGCTTGCAGGGGTTCGCGGGAGGGCGGTACTTC
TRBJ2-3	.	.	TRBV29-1	CSVAPTDTQYF	TGCAGCGTGGCCCCAACAGATACGCAGTATTTT
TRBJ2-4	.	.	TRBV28	CASSLALGKGIQYF	TGTGCCAGCAGTTTAGCGCTGGGGAAGGGCATTCAGTACTTC
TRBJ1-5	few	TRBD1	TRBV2	CASTLGTANQPQHF	TGTGCCAGCACCCTCGGGACAGCCAATCAGCCCCAGCATTTT
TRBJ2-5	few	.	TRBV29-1	CSTRRAPGETQYF	TGCAGCACCCGCCGGGCTCCGGGGGAGACCCAGTACTTC
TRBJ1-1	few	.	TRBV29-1	CSVGFAAGEAFF	TGCAGCGTTGGATTCGCCGCGGGCGAAGCTTTCTTT
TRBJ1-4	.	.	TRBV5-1	CASRPLATNEKLFF	TGCGCCAGCAGGCCCCTCGCAACTAATGAAAAACTGTTTTTT
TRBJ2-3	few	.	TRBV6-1	CASVTSTDTQYF	TGTGCCAGCGTAACTAGCACAGATACGCAGTATTTT
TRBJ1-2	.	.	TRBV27	CASSSYLDAVNYGYTF	TGTGCCAGCAGTTCTTACCTGGACGCTGTAAACTATGGCTACACCTTC
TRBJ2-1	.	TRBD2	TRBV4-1	CASSQDPAGPQNEQFF	TGCGCCAGCAGCCAAGATCCAGCGGGGCCTCAGAATGAGCAGTTCTTC
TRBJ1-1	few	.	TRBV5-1	CASSLVAQGGTEAFF	TGCGCCAGCAGCTTGGTTGCGCAGGGAGGTACTGAAGCTTTCTTT
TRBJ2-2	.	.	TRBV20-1	CSARGEGDGTGELFF	TGCAGTGCTAGAGGCGAGGGAGATGGTACCGGGGAGCTGTTTTTT
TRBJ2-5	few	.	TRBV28	CASSFLGQETQYF	TGTGCCAGCAGTTTTCTCGGCCAAGAGACCCAGTACTTC
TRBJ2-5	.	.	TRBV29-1	CSVEDNGRTQYF	TGCAGCGTTGAAGACAACGGAAGGACCCAGTACTTC
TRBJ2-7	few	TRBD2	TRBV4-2	CASSPPGAGGRPYEQYF	TGTGCCAGCAGCCCCCCCGGAGCGGGAGGGCGCCCCTACGAGCAGTACTTC
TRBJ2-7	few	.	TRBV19	CASSIEGGLGAYEQYF	TGTGCCAGTAGTATTGAGGGAGGACTTGGAGCTTACGAGCAGTACTTC
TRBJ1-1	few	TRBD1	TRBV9	CASSPGQGKATEAFF	TGTGCCAGCAGCCCAGGACAGGGAAAGGCCACTGAAGCTTTCTTT